The 22 T cell receptor beta chains in this list originate from one sample, sequenced in a study of shared T cell receptors in the human thymus. Measured with immunoSEQ multiplex PCR; TCRdb has only the in-frame clones, and not every one. The sample carries over 350,000 clones, roughly 94% recorded once. The specimen was thymocytes. The receptors come from a human donor.

This clone appeared a single time. The chain uses TRBV4-1 and TRBJ1-2; possible D gene TRBD1, 6 bases. CDR1 is MGHRA and CDR2 is YSYEKL in the germline V gene. The V end was cut by 3 bases, the J end by 8 bases, with 16 bases between. The CDR3 has 14 amino acids. CDR3 sequence (DNA): TGCGCCAGCAGCCATCCTGGGGGCGCAGGGGGCTACACCTTC. Translated, it gives CASSHPGGAGGYTF.

The chain recombines TRBV5-4 with TRBJ2-7; unclear D gene. CDR1 and CDR2 from the germline V gene are SGHNT and YYREEE (reference sequence). This CDR3 spans 15 amino acids. V was clipped by 0 bases and J by 0 bases, with 10 bases between them. The CDR3 nucleotides are TGTGCCAGCAGCTTGGCCGAGTCGGCCTCCTACGAGCAGTACTTC. Protein sequence: CASSLAESASYEQYF.

The chain is built from TRBV25-1 and TRBJ1-1; the D gene is possibly TRBD1 (5 bases). The CDR3 extends over 13 amino acids. Germline loops: CDR1 MGHDK, CDR2 SYGVNS. V was cut by 8 bases and J by 3 bases, with 13 bases left in between. The CDR3 sequence is CASQRQIYTEAFF. DNA for the CDR3: TGTGCCAGCCAAAGACAGATTTACACTGAAGCTTTCTTT.

The chain has TRBV19 and TRBJ2-2; no reliable D call. The length of the CDR3 is 14 residues. V lost 7 bases, J lost 3 bases, and 12 bases lay in between. Germline-derived CDR1 and CDR2 are LNHDA and SQIVND (reference sequence). The CDR3 spells CASISLNYTGELFF. The CDR3 DNA follows: TGTGCCAGTATTTCCCTCAACTACACCGGGGAGCTGTTTTTT.

In DNA form, the CDR3 reads TGTGCCAGCAGCCTACTAGCGGGAGGCGGCGGGGAGCTGTTTTTT. Its protein is CASSLLAGGGGELFF. The rearrangement links TRBV27 to TRBJ2-2; 12 nucleotides align to TRBD2. After removal of 6 bases from V and 7 bases from J, the junction contained 6 bases not matched to a gene. This CDR3 has 15 residues. Per germline, CDR1 MNHEY and CDR2 SMNVEV (reference sequence).

To note about this clone: This CDR3 is also generated by other DNA sequences in the sample. This rearrangement joins TRBV30 to TRBJ2-5; 14 bases align to TRBD2. The J segment lost 3 bases and the V segment lost 3 bases, leaving 3 bases of the junction unmatched. The germline V gene has CDR1 GTSNPN and CDR2 SVGIG (reference sequence). This CDR3 has 15 amino acids. CDR3 sequence reads: CAWSGGLAGEETQYF. CDR3 nucleotide sequence: TGTGCCTGGAGCGGGGGACTAGCGGGAGAAGAGACCCAGTACTTC.

This clone was counted once. The rearrangement uses TRBV4-2 and TRBJ2-1; D unresolved. Germline V gives CDR1 LGHNA, CDR2 YNFKEQ. The CDR3 runs 15 residues. Trimming shortened V by 3 bases and J by 6 bases, and 15 bases separated the two germline ends. The CDR3 loop is CASSHMTPTPNEQFF. CDR3 nucleotides: TGTGCCAGCAGCCATATGACCCCTACGCCCAATGAGCAGTTCTTC.

The CDR3 coding sequence is TGTGCCAGCAGCTTAGCAGGAAAAAAGCGGGAGGGCTACTGCTACGAGCAGTACTTC. It translates to CASSLAGKKREGYCYEQYF. The rearrangement joins TRBV7-9 to TRBJ2-7, with 10 positions matching TRBD2. J gave up 3 bases and V 0 bases, and 14 bases lay outside the gene matches. The germline CDR1 and CDR2 sequences are SEHNR and FQNEAQ (reference sequence). The CDR3 length is 19 residues.

V and J are TRBV7-2 and TRBJ2-7, with 10 bases identical to TRBD2. The CDR3 spans 16 residues. After removal of 5 bases from V and 7 bases from J, the junction contained 14 bases not matched to a gene. Germline V gene sequence: CDR1 SGHTA, CDR2 FQGNSA. CDR3 sequence reads: CASSPGKASGSNEQYF. The CDR3 nucleotides read TGTGCCAGCAGCCCTGGGAAGGCTAGCGGGAGTAATGAGCAGTACTTC. The entire variable domain, with the rest obtained from reference TRBV7-2 and TRBJ2-7, is as follows: GAGVSQSPSNKVTEKGKDVELRCDPISGHTALYWYRQSLGQGLEFLIYFQGNSAPDKSGLPSDRFSAERTGGSVSTLTIQRTQQEDSAVYLCASSPGKASGSNEQYFGPGTRLTVT.

The rearrangement joins TRBV28 to TRBJ1-5; D gene unclear. This CDR3 region has 12 residues. Germline values: CDR1 MDHEN, CDR2 SYDVKM. V lost 5 bases to trimming and J lost 8 bases, with 10 bases between them. This chain's CDR3 is CASSPPAEPQHF. CDR3 nucleotides: TGTGCCAGCAGTCCCCCTGCAGAGCCCCAGCATTTT.

This rearrangement joins TRBV28 to TRBJ2-1; TRBD1 agrees at 8 bases. This CDR3 spans 11 amino acids. The V and J ends lost 7 bases and 16 bases, in that order; junction bases with no gene match: 9. Per germline, CDR1 MDHEN and CDR2 SYDVKM. CDR3 coding DNA: TGTGCCAGCATTACCGGGACAGGCAGATTCTTC. Its protein product is CASITGTGRFF.

The V and J genes are TRBV28 and TRBJ2-5; possibly TRBD1 for D (5 bases). With 6 bases removed from V and 2 bases from J, the gap between germline ends came to 10 bases. The CDR3 is 13 amino acids. The germline gives CDR1 MDHEN, CDR2 SYDVKM. DNA for the CDR3: TGTGCCAGCAGCCTAGGGGTTCAAGAGACCCAGTACTTC. Encoded protein: CASSLGVQETQYF. The entire variable domain, with the rest obtained from reference TRBV28 and TRBJ2-5, is as follows: DVKVTQSSRYLVKRTGEKVFLECVQDMDHENMFWYRQDPGLGLRLIYFSYDVKMKEKGDIPEGYSVSREKKERFSLILESASTNQTSMYLCASSLGVQETQYFGPGTRLLVL.

The chain links TRBV7-8 to TRBJ2-1; 9 bases match TRBD1. V lost 5 bases, J lost 7 bases, and 15 bases stayed unmatched. Germline CDR1 SGHVS, CDR2 FQNEAQ. The CDR3 covers 17 residues. CDR3 loop: CASSPRLGDRDGNEQFF. The CDR3 nucleotides are TGTGCCAGCAGCCCGCGGCTAGGGGACAGGGACGGGAATGAGCAGTTCTTC.

The DNA of the CDR3 is TGCGCCAGCAGCTTGGAGAGGTCCCGAAGAGCCTACGAGCAGTACTTC. Its translation: CASSLERSRRAYEQYF. The rearrangement joins TRBV5-1 to TRBJ2-7; the D is unclear. The length of the CDR3 is 16 residues. The V end lost 0 bases, the J end lost 2 bases, and 15 bases lay between the germline ends. Germline CDR1 reads SGHRS; CDR2 reads YFSETQ.

CDR3 region: CASSFSRGELFF. The CDR3 DNA sequence: TGTGCCAGCAGCTTCTCGCGTGGGGAGCTGTTTTTT. This chain joins TRBV7-9 and TRBJ2-2, with no clear D. Per germline, CDR1 SEHNR and CDR2 FQNEAQ (reference sequence). V lost 3 bases and J 8 bases, leaving 7 bases between the germline ends. This CDR3 has 12 amino acids.

V gene TRBV28 combines with J gene TRBJ2-1, with D possibly called TRBD1 or TRBD2 (6 bases each). The ends were cut back, 7 bases at V and 3 bases at J, with 16 bases in the middle. The V gene's germline CDR1 is MDHEN and CDR2 SYDVKM. The CDR3 spans 15 residues. The CDR3 bases are TGTGCCAGCAAGGAGGGGACAATCCTCTACAATGAGCAGTTCTTC. Protein product: CASKEGTILYNEQFF.

In this sample, this clone turned up once. The V and J genes are TRBV2 and TRBJ1-3; perhaps TRBD1 as D (5 bases). CDR1 and CDR2 from the germline V gene are SNHLY and FYNNEI. V was trimmed by 6 bases and J by 4 bases, leaving 13 bases between them. The CDR3 contains 14 residues. CDR3 nucleotide sequence: TGTGCCAGCAGGCCCCAGGGTTCAGGAAACACCATATATTTT. Translation: CASRPQGSGNTIYF.

The chain is built from TRBV15 and TRBJ1-4; TRBD1 matches 7 bases. With V trimmed by 4 bases and J by 4 bases, 9 bases remained unmatched. Looked up from germline, CDR1 is LNHNV and CDR2 is YYDKDF (reference sequence). The CDR3 extends over 16 amino acids. CDR3: CATSILNRGDNEKLFF. Here the CDR3 DNA reads TGTGCCACCAGCATCCTCAACAGGGGAGATAATGAAAAACTGTTTTTT.

The gene calls are TRBV4-1 and TRBJ1-2; D uncertain. V lost 5 bases, J lost 0 bases, and 16 bases lay in between. The CDR3 runs to 16 residues. CDR1 MGHRA and CDR2 YSYEKL come from the germline V gene. This CDR3 is CASSYGRNSPNYGYTF. Here the CDR3 DNA reads TGCGCCAGCAGCTATGGACGAAATTCCCCTAACTATGGCTACACCTTC.

This clone was seen a handful of times. The genes are TRBV28 and TRBJ2-7; tentative D call: TRBD2 (5 bases). The germline gives CDR1 MDHEN, CDR2 SYDVKM. V was trimmed by 6 bases and J by 7 bases, leaving 13 bases between them. The CDR3 consists of 12 residues. As DNA, the CDR3 is TGTGCCAGCAGCGGGCCTTCGGGGGAGCAGTACTTC. Protein sequence: CASSGPSGEQYF.

The count of this clone is one. This chain joins TRBV2 and TRBJ2-1; the D is unclear. The CDR3 contains 18 residues. With 7 bases removed from V and 5 bases from J, the gap between germline ends came to 27 bases. CDR1 and CDR2 from the germline V gene are SNHLY and FYNNEI. The CDR3 is CASITPRAEPLPHNEQFF. The CDR3 bases are TGTGCCAGCATCACCCCTCGGGCGGAGCCTTTGCCGCACAATGAGCAGTTCTTC.

J is TRBJ2-7 and V is TRBV28; D is perhaps TRBD2 (6 bases). Trimming took off 3 bases at V and 2 bases at J, with 26 bases between the two ends. CDR1 and CDR2 (germline): MDHEN, SYDVKM. This CDR3 comprises 19 residues. The CDR3 sequence: CASSLGPTSLFPDAYEQYF. The CDR3 nucleotides are TGTGCCAGCAGTTTGGGCCCGACTAGTTTGTTTCCTGACGCCTACGAGCAGTACTTC.